The next 2 T cell receptor beta chains were all read from a single sample in a study of T cells in Graves' hyperthyroidism and ophthalmopathy. Using RNA transcripts as the source, TCR beta CDR3 regions were amplified. TCR CDR3 underwent first-round RT-PCR with the HTBI primer set. TCRdb processed the multiplex PCR reads anew with MiXCR; each CDR3 protein has one entry. The table lists about 400,000 distinct CDR3 sequences, 15% of them singletons. Material for sequencing was blood. The receptors stem from a woman in her sixties or seventies with Graves' ophthalmopathy.

This clonotype was recorded many times. The V and J genes are TRBV3-1 and TRBJ1-1; D may be TRBD1 (6 bases). The CDR3 spans 14 residues. Per germline, CDR1 LGHDT and CDR2 YNNKEL (reference sequence). The V gene lost 3 bases and the J gene lost 4 bases, with 12 bases spanning the gap. This CDR3 is CASSHGTLGTEAFF. Written as DNA, the CDR3 is TGTGCCAGCAGCCACGGGACACTCGGCACTGAAGCTTTCTTT.

This clonotype was detected ten times or more. The chain couples TRBV28 to TRBJ2-5; 8 nucleotides match TRBD1. The CDR3 extends over 13 amino acids. With 4 bases clipped from V and 5 bases from J, the junction kept 3 bases outside the gene matches. CDR1 is MDHEN and CDR2 is SYDVKM in the germline V gene. This CDR3 reads CASSSDRAETQYF. The DNA of the CDR3 is TGTGCCAGCAGTTCGGACAGGGCCGAGACCCAGTACTTC.